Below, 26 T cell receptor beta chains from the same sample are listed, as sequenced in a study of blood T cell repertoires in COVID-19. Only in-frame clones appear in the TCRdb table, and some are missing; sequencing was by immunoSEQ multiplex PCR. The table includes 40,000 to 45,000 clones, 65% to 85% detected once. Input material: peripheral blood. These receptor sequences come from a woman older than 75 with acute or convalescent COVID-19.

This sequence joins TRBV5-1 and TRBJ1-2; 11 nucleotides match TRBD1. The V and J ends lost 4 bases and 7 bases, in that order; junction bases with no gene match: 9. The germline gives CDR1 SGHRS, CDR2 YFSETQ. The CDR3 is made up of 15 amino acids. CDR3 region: CASSTGTGGFVGYTF. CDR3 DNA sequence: TGCGCCAGCAGCACCGGGACAGGGGGTTTCGTTGGCTACACCTTC.

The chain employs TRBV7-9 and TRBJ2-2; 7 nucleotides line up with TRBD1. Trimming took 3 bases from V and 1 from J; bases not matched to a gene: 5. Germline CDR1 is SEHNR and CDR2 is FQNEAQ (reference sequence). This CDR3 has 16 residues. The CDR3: CASSFHRGRNTGELFF. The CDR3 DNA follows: TGTGCCAGCAGCTTTCACAGGGGCCGGAACACCGGGGAGCTGTTTTTT.

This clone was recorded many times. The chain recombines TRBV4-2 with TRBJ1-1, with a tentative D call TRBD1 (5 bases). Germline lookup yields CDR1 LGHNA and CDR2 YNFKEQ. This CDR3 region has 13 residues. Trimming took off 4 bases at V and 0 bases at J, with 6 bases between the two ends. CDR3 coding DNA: TGTGCCAGCAGCCGGGACTTGAACACTGAAGCTTTCTTT. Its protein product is CASSRDLNTEAFF.

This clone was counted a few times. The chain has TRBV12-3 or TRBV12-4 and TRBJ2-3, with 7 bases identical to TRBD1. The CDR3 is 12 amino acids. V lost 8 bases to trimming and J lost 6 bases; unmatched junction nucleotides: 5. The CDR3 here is CASVRGQDTQYF. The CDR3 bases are TGTGCCAGCGTGAGGGGGCAGGATACGCAGTATTTT.

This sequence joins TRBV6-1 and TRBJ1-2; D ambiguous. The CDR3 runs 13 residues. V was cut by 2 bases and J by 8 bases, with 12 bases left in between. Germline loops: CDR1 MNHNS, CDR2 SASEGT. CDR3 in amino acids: CASSEPRPGGYTF. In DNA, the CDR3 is TGTGCCAGCAGTGAACCCCGCCCGGGGGGCTACACCTTC.

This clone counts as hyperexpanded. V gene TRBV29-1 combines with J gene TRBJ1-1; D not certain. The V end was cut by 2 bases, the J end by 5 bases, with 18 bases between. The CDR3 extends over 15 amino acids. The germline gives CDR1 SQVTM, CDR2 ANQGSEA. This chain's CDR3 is CSVERPAPLRTEAFF. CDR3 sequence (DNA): TGCAGCGTTGAAAGGCCAGCCCCCCTGAGGACTGAAGCTTTCTTT.

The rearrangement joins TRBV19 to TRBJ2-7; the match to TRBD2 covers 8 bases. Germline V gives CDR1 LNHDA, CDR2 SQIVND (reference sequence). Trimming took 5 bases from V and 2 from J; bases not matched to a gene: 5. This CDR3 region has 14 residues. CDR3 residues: CASSHSGTPYEQYF. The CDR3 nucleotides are TGTGCCAGTAGTCATAGCGGGACGCCCTACGAGCAGTACTTC.

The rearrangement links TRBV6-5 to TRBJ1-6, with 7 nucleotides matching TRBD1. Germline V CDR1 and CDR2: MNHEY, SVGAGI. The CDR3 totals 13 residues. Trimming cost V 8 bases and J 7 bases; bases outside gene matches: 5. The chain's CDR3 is CASVSTGNSPLHF. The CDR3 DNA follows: TGTGCCAGCGTGTCGACAGGGAATTCACCCCTCCACTTT.

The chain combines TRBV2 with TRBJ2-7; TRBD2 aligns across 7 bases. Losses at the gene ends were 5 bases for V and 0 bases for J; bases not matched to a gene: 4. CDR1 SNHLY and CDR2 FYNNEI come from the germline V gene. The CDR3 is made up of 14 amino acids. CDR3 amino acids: CASSWGEGSYEQYF. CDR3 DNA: TGTGCCAGCAGTTGGGGGGAGGGCTCCTACGAGCAGTACTTC.

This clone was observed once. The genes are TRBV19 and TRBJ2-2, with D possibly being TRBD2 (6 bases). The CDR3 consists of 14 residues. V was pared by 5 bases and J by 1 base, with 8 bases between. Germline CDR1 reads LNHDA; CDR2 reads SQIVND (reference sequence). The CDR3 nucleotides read TGTGCCAGTAGTTGGCGGGAGAACACCGGGGAGCTGTTTTTT. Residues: CASSWRENTGELFF.

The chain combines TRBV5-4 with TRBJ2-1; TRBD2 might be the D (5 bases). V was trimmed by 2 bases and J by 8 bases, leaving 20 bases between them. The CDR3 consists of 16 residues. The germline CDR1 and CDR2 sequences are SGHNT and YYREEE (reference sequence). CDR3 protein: CASSLSGVLLEDEQFF. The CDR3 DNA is TGTGCCAGCAGCTTATCAGGAGTCCTATTGGAGGATGAGCAGTTCTTC.

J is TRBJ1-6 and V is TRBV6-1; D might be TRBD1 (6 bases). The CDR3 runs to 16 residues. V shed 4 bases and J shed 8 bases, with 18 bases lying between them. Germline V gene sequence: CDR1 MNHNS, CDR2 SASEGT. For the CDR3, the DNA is TGTGCCAGCAGTGGGGAATGGACAGTGGGGGATTCACCCCTCCACTTT. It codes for CASSGEWTVGDSPLHF.

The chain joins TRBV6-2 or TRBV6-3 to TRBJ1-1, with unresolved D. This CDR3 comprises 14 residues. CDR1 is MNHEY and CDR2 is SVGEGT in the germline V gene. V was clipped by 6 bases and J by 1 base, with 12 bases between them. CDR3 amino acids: CASSPDGWNTEAFF. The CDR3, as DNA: TGTGCCAGCAGCCCCGATGGCTGGAACACTGAAGCTTTCTTT.

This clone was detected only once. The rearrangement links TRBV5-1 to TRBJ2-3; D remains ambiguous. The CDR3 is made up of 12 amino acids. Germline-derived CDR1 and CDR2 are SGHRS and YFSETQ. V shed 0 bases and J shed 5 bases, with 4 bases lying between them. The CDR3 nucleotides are TGCGCCAGCAGCTTGGACGGAGATACGCAGTATTTT. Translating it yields CASSLDGDTQYF.

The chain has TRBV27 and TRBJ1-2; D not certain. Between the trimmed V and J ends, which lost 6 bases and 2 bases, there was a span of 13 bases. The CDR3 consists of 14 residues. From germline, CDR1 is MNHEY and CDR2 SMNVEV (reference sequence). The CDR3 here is CASSLGPGNYGYTF. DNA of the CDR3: TGTGCCAGCAGCCTAGGGCCGGGAAACTATGGCTACACCTTC.

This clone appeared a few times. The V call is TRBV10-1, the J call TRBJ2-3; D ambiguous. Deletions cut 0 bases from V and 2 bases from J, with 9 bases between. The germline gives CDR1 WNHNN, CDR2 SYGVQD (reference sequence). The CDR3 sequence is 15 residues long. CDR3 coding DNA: TGCGCCAGCAGTGAGTCGAGTCACCTCACAGATACGCAGTATTTT. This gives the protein CASSESSHLTDTQYF.

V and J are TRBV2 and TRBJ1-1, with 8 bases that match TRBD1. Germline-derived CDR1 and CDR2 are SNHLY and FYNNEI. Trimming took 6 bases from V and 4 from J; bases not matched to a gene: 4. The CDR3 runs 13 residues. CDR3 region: CASRTGVGTEAFF. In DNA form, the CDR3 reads TGTGCCAGCAGGACAGGGGTGGGCACTGAAGCTTTCTTT. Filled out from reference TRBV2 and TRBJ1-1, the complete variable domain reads EPEVTQTPSHQVTQMGQEVILRCVPISNHLYFYWYRQILGQKVEFLVSFYNNEISEKSEIFDDQFSVERPDGSNFTLKIRSTKLEDSAMYFCASRTGVGTEAFFGQGTRLTVV.

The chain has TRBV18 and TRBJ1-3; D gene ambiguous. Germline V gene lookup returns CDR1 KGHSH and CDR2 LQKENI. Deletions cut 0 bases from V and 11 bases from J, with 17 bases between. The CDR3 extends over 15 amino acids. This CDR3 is CASSPPSGGGSAIYF. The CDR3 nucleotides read TGTGCCAGCTCACCACCGTCGGGTGGCGGAAGCGCCATATATTTT.

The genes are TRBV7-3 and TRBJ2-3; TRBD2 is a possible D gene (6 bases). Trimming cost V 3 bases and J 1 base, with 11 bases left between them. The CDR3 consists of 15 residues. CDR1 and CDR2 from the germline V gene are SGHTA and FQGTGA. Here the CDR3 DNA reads TGTGCCAGCAGCTTCGACGGGAGAGGCACAGATACGCAGTATTTT. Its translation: CASSFDGRGTDTQYF.

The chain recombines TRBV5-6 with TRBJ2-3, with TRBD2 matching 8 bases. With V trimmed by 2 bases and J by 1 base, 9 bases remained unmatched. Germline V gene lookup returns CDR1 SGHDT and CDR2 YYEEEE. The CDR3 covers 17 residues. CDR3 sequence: CASSFGAGGRGTDTQYF. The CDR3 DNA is TGTGCCAGCAGCTTTGGCGCGGGAGGCCGCGGCACAGATACGCAGTATTTT.

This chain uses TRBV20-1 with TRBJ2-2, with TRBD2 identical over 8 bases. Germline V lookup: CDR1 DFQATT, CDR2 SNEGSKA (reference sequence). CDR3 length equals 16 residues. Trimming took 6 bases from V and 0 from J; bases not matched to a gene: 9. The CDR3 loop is CSASRPGLANTGELFF. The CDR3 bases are TGCAGTGCGAGTAGACCGGGACTAGCGAACACCGGGGAGCTGTTTTTT.

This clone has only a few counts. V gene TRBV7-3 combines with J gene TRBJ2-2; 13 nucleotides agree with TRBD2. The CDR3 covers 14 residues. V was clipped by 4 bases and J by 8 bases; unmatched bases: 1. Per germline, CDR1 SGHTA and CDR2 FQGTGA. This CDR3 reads CASSSGLAGGELFF. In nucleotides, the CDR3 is TGTGCCAGCAGCTCGGGACTAGCGGGAGGGGAGCTGTTTTTT. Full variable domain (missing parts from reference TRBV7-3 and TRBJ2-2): GAGVSQTPSNKVTEKGKYVELRCDPISGHTALYWYRQSLGQGPEFLIYFQGTGAADDSGLPNDRFFAVRPEGSVSTLKIQRTERGDSAVYLCASSSGLAGGELFFGEGSRLTVL.

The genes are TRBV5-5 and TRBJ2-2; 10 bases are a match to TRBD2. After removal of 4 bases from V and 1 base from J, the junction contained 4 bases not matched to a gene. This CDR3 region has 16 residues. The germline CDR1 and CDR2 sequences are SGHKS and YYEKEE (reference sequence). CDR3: CASSATSGVNTGELFF. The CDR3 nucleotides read TGTGCCAGCAGCGCTACTAGCGGGGTGAACACCGGGGAGCTGTTTTTT.

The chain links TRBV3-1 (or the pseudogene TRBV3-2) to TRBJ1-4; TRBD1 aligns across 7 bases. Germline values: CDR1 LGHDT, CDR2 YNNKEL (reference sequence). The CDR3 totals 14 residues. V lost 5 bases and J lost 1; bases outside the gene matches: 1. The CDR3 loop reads CASSYRGTNEKLFF. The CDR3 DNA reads TGTGCCAGCAGCTACAGGGGAACTAATGAAAAACTGTTTTTT.

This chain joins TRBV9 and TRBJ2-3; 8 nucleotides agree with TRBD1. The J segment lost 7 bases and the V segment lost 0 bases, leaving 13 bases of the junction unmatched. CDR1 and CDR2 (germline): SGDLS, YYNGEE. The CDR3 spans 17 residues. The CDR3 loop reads CASSVEGPDRVKNTQYF. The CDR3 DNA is TGTGCCAGCAGCGTAGAGGGCCCGGACAGGGTTAAGAATACGCAGTATTTT.

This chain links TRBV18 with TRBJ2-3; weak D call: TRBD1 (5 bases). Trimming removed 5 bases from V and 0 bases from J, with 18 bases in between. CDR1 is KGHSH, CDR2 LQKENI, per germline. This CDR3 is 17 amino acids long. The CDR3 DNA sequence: TGTGCCAGCTCAGAACAGGAGCCATTAGCTAGCACAGATACGCAGTATTTT. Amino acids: CASSEQEPLASTDTQYF.